The 11 T cell receptor beta chains listed next were all sequenced from one sample in a study of cytomegalovirus exposure and HLA in healthy donors. In the PCR, 60 Vbeta and 13 Jbeta primers were used. The assay was immunoSEQ multiplex PCR, and TCRdb's table has in-frame clones only and misses some. The sample records about 98,000 clones, around 80% being singletons. Input material: PBMCs. Source of these receptors: a man aged 55-75 years in good health and CMV-seropositive.

The chain combines TRBV28 with TRBJ2-7; maybe TRBD1 (6 bases). Germline V gene sequence: CDR1 MDHEN, CDR2 SYDVKM. CDR3 length: 15 residues. Trimming took off 2 bases at V and 6 bases at J, with 17 bases between the two ends. CDR3 DNA: TGTGCCAGCAGTTTAAACCCCGGGACAAGACGCGAGCAGTACTTC. Its translation: CASSLNPGTRREQYF. The whole variable domain, filled in from reference TRBV28 and TRBJ2-7, reads DVKVTQSSRYLVKRTGEKVFLECVQDMDHENMFWYRQDPGLGLRLIYFSYDVKMKEKGDIPEGYSVSREKKERFSLILESASTNQTSMYLCASSLNPGTRREQYFGPGTRLTVT.

V and J are TRBV7-2 and TRBJ2-3; tentatively, D is TRBD2 (6 bases). The CDR3 runs to 15 residues. Germline-derived CDR1 and CDR2 are SGHTA and FQGNSA. V lost 3 bases to trimming and J lost 2 bases, with 12 bases between them. In DNA form, the CDR3 reads TGTGCCAGCAGCTTCGCGGGAATTCCCACAGATACGCAGTATTTT. This encodes CASSFAGIPTDTQYF.

J is TRBJ2-1 and V is TRBV13, with 7 nucleotides matching TRBD2. Germline CDR1 is PRHDT and CDR2 is FYEKMQ (reference sequence). CDR3 length: 14 amino acids. V lost 5 bases to trimming and J lost 6 bases; unmatched junction nucleotides: 7. CDR3 DNA: TGTGCCAGCAGCGTTAGGGCGGGGGTCAATGAGCAGTTCTTC. This gives the protein CASSVRAGVNEQFF.

The CDR3 loop reads CASSLGARGQGTLGGYTF. The CDR3 bases are TGTGCCAGCAGCTTGGGGGCGAGGGGACAGGGGACCCTAGGGGGCTACACCTTC. V gene TRBV5-4 combines with J gene TRBJ1-2; 10 nucleotides align to TRBD1. In germline, CDR1 is SGHNT, CDR2 YYREEE (reference sequence). The CDR3 consists of 18 residues. V dropped 0 bases and J dropped 8; count of bases not matched to a gene: 16.

CDR3 nucleotide sequence: TGTGCCAGCAGTACTAGGGGACAGGGGAGGCAGTACTTC. It encodes CASSTRGQGRQYF. This sequence joins TRBV27 and TRBJ2-7, with TRBD1 matching over 10 bases. V was pared by 5 bases and J by 9 bases, with 7 bases of the junction left unmatched. The CDR3 is 13 residues long. The germline V gene encodes CDR1 MNHEY and CDR2 SMNVEV (reference sequence).

The chain combines TRBV7-2 with TRBJ2-3; D is unresolved. This CDR3 spans 13 amino acids. V was clipped by 0 bases and J by 9 bases, with 10 bases between them. CDR1 SGHTA and CDR2 FQGNSA come from the germline V gene. In DNA form, the CDR3 reads TGTGCCAGCAGCTTAGCGGCTTACAAGACGCAGTATTTT. Translated, it gives CASSLAAYKTQYF.

This chain joins TRBV5-1 and TRBJ2-3; 14 bases agree with TRBD2. There are 19 residues in the CDR3. Trimming at V came to 4 bases and at J to 1 base, leaving 11 bases not matched to a gene. CDR1 SGHRS and CDR2 YFSETQ come from the germline V gene. The CDR3 loop reads CASSRTGTSGGRRTDTQYF. The DNA for the CDR3 is TGCGCCAGCAGCCGGACCGGGACTAGCGGGGGCCGGCGCACAGATACGCAGTATTTT.

V and J are TRBV19 and TRBJ1-4; 7 bases line up with TRBD1. This CDR3 has 16 amino acids. CDR1 and CDR2 from the germline V gene are LNHDA and SQIVND (reference sequence). Trimming took 0 bases from V and 5 from J; bases not matched to a gene: 6. CDR3 amino acids: CASSIDLPGQNEKLFF. CDR3 nucleotides: TGTGCCAGTAGTATAGATCTTCCGGGACAGAATGAAAAACTGTTTTTT.

The genes are TRBV5-1 and TRBJ2-5, with D possibly TRBD1 on 6 matching bases. TRBJ2-7 matches the DNA end more closely, so the J call is doubtful. Germline V lookup: CDR1 SGHRS, CDR2 YFSETQ. This CDR3 has 14 residues. For the CDR3, the DNA is TGCGCCAGCAGCTTGGAGCAGGGGTCCTACGAGCAGTACTTC. This codes for CASSLEQGSYEQYF.

This chain uses TRBV6-1 with TRBJ2-5; 11 nucleotides line up with TRBD1. Unmatched junction bases numbered 13, after V lost 7 bases and J lost 9 bases. CDR1 and CDR2 (germline): MNHNS, SASEGT. The CDR3 covers 15 residues. This CDR3 is CASTGGTGGIVAQYF. The CDR3 DNA reads TGTGCCAGCACCGGTGGGACAGGGGGAATTGTGGCCCAGTACTTC.

The rearrangement joins TRBV7-9 to TRBJ2-3; tentatively, D is TRBD1 (6 bases). Trimming stripped 4 bases from V and 1 base from J, with 15 bases between. The CDR3 has 16 residues. CDR1 and CDR2 from the germline V gene are SEHNR and FQNEAQ (reference sequence). Here the CDR3 DNA reads TGTGCCAGCAGCTATTCGGCAGGGGCAGGCACAGATACGCAGTATTTT. This gives the protein CASSYSAGAGTDTQYF. Drawing the rest from reference TRBV7-9 and TRBJ2-3, the complete variable domain is DTGVSQNPRHKITKRGQNVTFRCDPISEHNRLYWYRQTLGQGPEFLTYFQNEAQLEKSRLLSDRFSAERPKGSFSTLEIQRTEQGDSAMYLCASSYSAGAGTDTQYFGPGTRLTVL.